The clone carrying this T cell receptor beta chain showed up just once. What it binds is unknown. The data stem from a study of T cells in Graves' hyperthyroidism and ophthalmopathy. Findings and caveats of the study: In the blood, most expanded thyroid clonotypes above 0.001 appeared as well.

Uncontrolled infections, other autoimmune diseases, pregnancy or lactation led to exclusion of patients. Trimming left V 3 bases short and J 1 base short, with 12 bases between. The CDR3 extends over 16 amino acids. Template material for amplifying TCR beta CDR3 regions consisted of RNA transcripts. Initially, a first-round RT-PCR of the TCR CDR3 employed the HTBI primer set. TCRdb re-analysed the multiplex PCR reads in MiXCR, keeping a single row per CDR3 protein. The repertoire holds about 210,000 distinct CDR3 sequences, with 15% to 20% as singletons. The rearrangement links TRBV12-3 or TRBV12-4 to TRBJ2-2; D is ambiguous. The sequencing input was blood. This clonotype was sampled from a man aged 45 to 65 with Graves' hyperthyroidism. In nucleotides, the CDR3 is TGTGCCAGCAGTTTGCCCCACTTTCTGAACACCGGGGAGCTGTTTTTT. This sequence encodes CASSLPHFLNTGELFF.